This record concerns one T cell receptor (beta chain) sequence. With V trimmed by 2 bases and J by 2 bases, 9 bases remained unmatched. This CDR3 has 19 residues. The data derive from a study of blood T cell repertoires in COVID-19. About the study: In each case, the material was cDNA or gDNA derived from T cells, B-cell-depleted T cells, or PBMCs.

Sequenced by immunoSEQ multiplex PCR; TCRdb stores in-frame clones only, minus some. The table records around 100,000 clones, around nine tenths of them present only once. The chain has TRBV23-1 and TRBJ2-2, with 12 positions matching TRBD2. TRBV23-1 is filed as an ORF, its function uncertain. The sequence derives from a man between 70 and 80 years old with acute or convalescent COVID-19. Sequencing used peripheral blood. The CDR3 loop reads CASSQQTSGRPDNTGELFF. The CDR3 coding sequence is TGCGCCAGCAGTCAACAAACTAGCGGGAGGCCCGATAACACCGGGGAGCTGTTTTTT.